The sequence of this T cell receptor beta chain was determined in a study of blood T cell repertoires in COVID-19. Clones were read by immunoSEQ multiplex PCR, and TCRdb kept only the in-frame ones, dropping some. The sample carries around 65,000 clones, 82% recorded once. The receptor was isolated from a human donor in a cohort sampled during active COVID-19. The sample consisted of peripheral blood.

This CDR3 reads CASSQLGGDTQYF. CDR3 nucleotides: TGTGCCAGCAGCCAATTGGGGGGAGATACGCAGTATTTT. V usage is TRBV16 and J usage is TRBJ2-3; D is possibly TRBD2 (6 bases). The V gene's germline CDR1 is KGHSY and CDR2 FQNENV. This CDR3 comprises 13 residues. Trimming left V 1 base short and J 5 bases short, with 7 bases between.